This T cell receptor (beta chain) was identified in a study of beta chain features in type 1 diabetes. Researchers reported sorting CD4+ naive, central memory, regulatory and stem cell-like memory cells via CD45RO/CCR7/CD25/CD127/CD95/CD27. Study-wide results and limits: TCRB CDR3 length was moderately but significantly reduced in all four CD4+ subsets of Type 1 diabetes patients.

As regards this clone: Its cognate antigen is unknown.

Sequencing targeted expressed TCRB transcripts, as all isolated RNA had been reverse transcribed. Only in-frame clones appear in the TCRdb table, and some are missing; sequencing was by immunoSEQ multiplex PCR. This sample has approximately 120,000 clones, with roughly 17% found just once. The germline gives CDR1 SEHNR, CDR2 FQNEAQ (reference sequence). The J segment lost 7 bases and the V segment lost 7 bases, leaving 10 bases of the junction unmatched. The CDR3 contains 15 residues. The origin of this receptor is a man aged 18 to 30 with type 1 diabetes. The specimen was central memory CD4+ T cells from blood. The rearrangement uses TRBV7-9 and TRBJ2-1, with 10 bases lining up with TRBD2. CDR3 bases: TGTGCCAGCAACCCCCTAGCGGGAGTTGTGAATGAGCAGTTCTTC. Protein sequence: CASNPLAGVVNEQFF. The full variable domain, with the rest looked up from reference TRBV7-9 and TRBJ2-1, is DTGVSQNPRHKITKRGQNVTFRCDPISEHNRLYWYRQTLGQGPEFLTYFQNEAQLEKSRLLSDRFSAERPKGSFSTLEIQRTEQGDSAMYLCASNPLAGVVNEQFFGPGTRLTVL.